This T cell receptor beta chain originates from a study of T cells after yellow fever vaccination. V dropped 3 bases and J dropped 4; count of bases not matched to a gene: 4. CDR1 and CDR2 from the germline V gene are SGHRS and YFSETQ. This CDR3 is built from 14 residues. A 5'RACE template-switching step, the method used to make TCR cDNA, added a universal primer site and UMIs. TCRdb re-derived calls from the 5' RACE reads in MiXCR, one entry per CDR3 protein. The sample consists of about 580,000 distinct CDR3 sequences, roughly a sixth of them appearing once. Sample: PBMCs, taken roughly 5 days after the first yellow fever vaccination. The chain couples TRBV5-1 to TRBJ2-7, with 10 nucleotides matching TRBD1. This receptor was taken from a man aged 18-30 years who received the YFV17D yellow fever vaccine. The CDR3 DNA is TGCGCCAGCAGCTGGGGACAGGGGAGGTACGAGCAGTACTTC. It codes for CASSWGQGRYEQYF.